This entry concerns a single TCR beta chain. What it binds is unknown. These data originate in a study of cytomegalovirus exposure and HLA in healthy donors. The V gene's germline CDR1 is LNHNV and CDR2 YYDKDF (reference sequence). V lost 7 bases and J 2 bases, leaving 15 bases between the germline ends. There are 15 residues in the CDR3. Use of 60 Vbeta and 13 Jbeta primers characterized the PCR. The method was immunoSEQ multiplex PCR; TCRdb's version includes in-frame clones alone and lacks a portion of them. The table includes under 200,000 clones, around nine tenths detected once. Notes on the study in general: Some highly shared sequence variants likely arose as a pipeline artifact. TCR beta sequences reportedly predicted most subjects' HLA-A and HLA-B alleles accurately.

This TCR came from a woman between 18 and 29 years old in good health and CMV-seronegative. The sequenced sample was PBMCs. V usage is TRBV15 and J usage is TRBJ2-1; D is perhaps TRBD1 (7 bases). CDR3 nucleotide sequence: TGTGCCACCACCGAAGGAGGGACAGCCTACAATGAGCAGTTCTTC. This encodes CATTEGGTAYNEQFF. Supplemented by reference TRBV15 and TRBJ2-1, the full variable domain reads DAMVIQNPRYQVTQFGKPVTLSCSQTLNHNVMYWYQQKSSQAPKLLFHYYDKDFNNEADTPDNFQSRRPNTSFCFLDIRSPGLGDTAMYLCATTEGGTAYNEQFFGPGTRLTVL.